The 20 T cell receptor beta chains below come from one sample, sequenced in a study of technical replicates of blood from several donors. Profiling relied on immunoSEQ multiplex PCR, and the TCRdb table lists in-frame clones only, not all of them. The sample contains about 60,000 clones, around 93% of which appear only once. The sequenced material came from PBMCs. The receptor source for this set is a human donor in good health. Some clones in this sample may be carry-over from other donors' samples.

The chain links TRBV5-4 to TRBJ2-1; 10 bases are shared with TRBD2. Per the germline V gene, CDR1 is SGHNT and CDR2 is YYREEE (reference sequence). Trimming took 4 bases from V and 0 from J; bases not matched to a gene: 4. This CDR3 contains 16 residues. CDR3 sequence reads: CASSPSGGASYNEQFF. The CDR3 nucleotides read TGTGCCAGCAGCCCCAGCGGGGGGGCCTCCTACAATGAGCAGTTCTTC.

The rearrangement joins TRBV28 to TRBJ1-4, with a weak D call TRBD1 (6 bases). V dropped 5 bases and J dropped 4 bases, with 14 bases sitting between them. CDR1 is MDHEN and CDR2 is SYDVKM in the germline V gene. The CDR3 contains 15 residues. The CDR3: CASSVQGVGNEKLFF. The CDR3 DNA sequence: TGTGCCAGCAGTGTACAGGGTGTCGGTAATGAAAAACTGTTTTTT.

V and J are TRBV4-2 and TRBJ2-3; D is unclear. Germline V gene data show CDR1 as LGHNA and CDR2 as YNFKEQ. The CDR3 runs 12 residues. V lost 1 base and J lost 4, with 3 bases in between. In DNA, the CDR3 is TGTGCCAGCAGCCAAGTCGCAGATACGCAGTATTTT. Its translation: CASSQVADTQYF.

This rearrangement joins TRBV19 to TRBJ1-5; D is possibly TRBD1 (6 bases). CDR3 length: 16 amino acids. Germline V CDR1 and CDR2: LNHDA, SQIVND (reference sequence). V gave up 5 bases and J gave up 1 base, with 15 bases separating them. The CDR3 loop reads CASSVTGTMSNQPQHF. Written as DNA, the CDR3 is TGTGCCAGTAGTGTAACAGGGACTATGAGCAATCAGCCCCAGCATTTT.

This clone was counted a single time. V and J are TRBV10-3 and TRBJ2-7, with D possibly TRBD2 on 6 matching bases. The CDR3 covers 11 residues. Per germline, CDR1 ENHRY and CDR2 SYGVKD. The V end was cut by 8 bases, the J end by 3 bases, with 8 bases between. In DNA, the CDR3 is TGTGCCATCCGGGAGCTCTACGAGCAGTACTTC. Its protein product is CAIRELYEQYF.

This rearrangement joins TRBV5-1 to TRBJ2-3, with 8 positions matching TRBD2. Germline-derived CDR1 and CDR2 are SGHRS and YFSETQ. The trim removed 4 bases at V and 1 base at J, leaving 2 bases unmatched. This CDR3 comprises 14 residues. The CDR3: CASSRREGTDTQYF. The CDR3 nucleotides are TGCGCCAGCAGCCGGCGGGAGGGCACAGATACGCAGTATTTT.

The chain combines TRBV5-8 with TRBJ2-1, with 11 bases matching TRBD1. CDR1 and CDR2 (germline): SGHTS, YDEGEE. The CDR3 totals 16 residues. The junction had 9 bases not matched to a gene; V was cut back by 1 base and J by 9 bases. This chain's CDR3 is CASSLRTGGTGGEQFF. CDR3 DNA: TGTGCCAGCAGCTTGCGCACAGGGGGGACAGGGGGTGAGCAGTTCTTC. Based on the CDR3 plus reference TRBV5-8 and TRBJ2-1, the full variable domain is EAGVTQSPTHLIKTRGQQATLRCSPISGHTSVYWYQQALGLGLQFLLWYDEGEERNRGNFPPRFSGRQFPNYSSELNVNALELEDSALYLCASSLRTGGTGGEQFFGPGTRLTVL.

V and J are TRBV15 and TRBJ2-7; 7 bases align to TRBD2. Germline-derived CDR1 and CDR2 are LNHNV and YYDKDF (reference sequence). V was pared by 3 bases and J by 5 bases, with 4 bases of the junction left unmatched. This CDR3 contains 13 residues. The CDR3 DNA reads TGTGCCACCAGCAGCGATGGGGGGGACGAGCAGTACTTC. It codes for CATSSDGGDEQYF.

This chain joins TRBV7-2 and TRBJ2-7; 7 positions agree with TRBD2. Trimming took 1 base from V and 4 from J; bases not matched to a gene: 7. Germline CDR1 SGHTA, CDR2 FQGNSA. The CDR3 extends over 15 amino acids. The CDR3 here is CASSLEAGEVYEQYF. CDR3 DNA sequence: TGTGCCAGCAGCTTAGAGGCGGGAGAGGTATACGAGCAGTACTTC.

In DNA form, the CDR3 reads TGTGCCAGCAGCGAGTACGGGACAGGGAACACAGATACGCAGTATTTT. Residues: CASSEYGTGNTDTQYF. The chain has TRBV9 and TRBJ2-3, with TRBD1 matching 9 bases. The CDR3 length is 16 residues. Germline V gene sequence: CDR1 SGDLS, CDR2 YYNGEE. V gave up 3 bases and J gave up 2 bases; unmatched junction bases: 7. Based on the CDR3 plus reference TRBV9 and TRBJ2-3, the full variable domain is DSGVTQTPKHLITATGQRVTLRCSPRSGDLSVYWYQQSLDQGLQFLIQYYNGEERAKGNILERFSAQQFPDLHSELNLSSLELGDSALYFCASSEYGTGNTDTQYFGPGTRLTVL.

V is TRBV2 and J is TRBJ1-6; D might be TRBD1 (5 bases). The CDR3 covers 13 residues. Germline loops: CDR1 SNHLY, CDR2 FYNNEI. V lost 6 bases and J 10 bases, leaving 13 bases between the germline ends. The chain's CDR3 is CASRIGVVSPLHF. DNA of the CDR3: TGTGCCAGCAGGATAGGGGTAGTATCACCCCTCCACTTT.

The V call is TRBV7-5, the J call TRBJ2-4; whether TRBD1, the table's D call, matches the DNA was not checked. TRBV7-5 is labeled a pseudogene. The CDR3 is made up of 17 amino acids. CDR3 nucleotides: TGTGTCAGAAGATCTCCGGGACAGGGAGATAAAAAAAACATTCAGTACTTC. Amino acids: CVRRSPGQGDKKNIQYF.

V usage is TRBV4-1 and J usage is TRBJ2-7; 10 bases map to TRBD2. Looked up from germline, CDR1 is MGHRA and CDR2 is YSYEKL. Trimming removed 1 base from V and 0 bases from J; junction bases left unmatched: 9. This CDR3 spans 18 amino acids. The CDR3 here is CASSQGGGSGRASYEQYF. CDR3 in DNA: TGCGCCAGCAGCCAAGGGGGGGGAAGCGGGAGGGCCTCCTACGAGCAGTACTTC.

This clone was observed a handful of times. V usage is TRBV5-1 and J usage is TRBJ2-5, with 11 bases identical to TRBD1. The germline CDR1 and CDR2 sequences are SGHRS and YFSETQ. V lost 0 bases, J lost 4 bases, and 2 bases stayed unmatched. The CDR3 is made up of 15 amino acids. The CDR3 protein is CASSLVGTGGETQYF. Here the CDR3 DNA reads TGCGCCAGCAGCTTGGTAGGGACAGGGGGAGAGACCCAGTACTTC.

The chain couples TRBV6-6 to TRBJ1-1; D may be TRBD1 (6 bases). Looked up from germline, CDR1 is MNHNY and CDR2 is SVGAGI (reference sequence). The V gene lost 2 bases and the J gene lost 1 base, with 8 bases spanning the gap. This CDR3 is built from 14 residues. The CDR3 DNA reads as TGTGCCAGCAGTTACAGACAGGCGAACACTGAAGCTTTCTTT. It specifies CASSYRQANTEAFF.

This sequence joins TRBV5-1 and TRBJ2-6; D not resolved. This CDR3 spans 15 amino acids. V was shortened by 4 bases and J by 1 base, with 9 bases between the two germline ends. CDR1 is SGHRS and CDR2 is YFSETQ in the germline V gene. CDR3 DNA sequence: TGCGCCAGCAGCACAACAAGTTCTGGGGCCAACGTCCTGACTTTC. Translated, it gives CASSTTSSGANVLTF.

In this sample, this clone turned up once. V is TRBV6-5 and J is TRBJ2-1; no clear D. This CDR3 spans 15 amino acids. Trimming removed 3 bases at V and 7 bases at J, with 16 bases between. Germline CDR1 MNHEY, CDR2 SVGAGI. The CDR3 DNA reads as TGTGCCAGCAGTTATATAACCCACACGAGGAATGAGCAGTTCTTC. This gives the protein CASSYITHTRNEQFF.

The CDR3 DNA sequence: TGTGCCAGCAGTTTCTTAGAGGGAGGCACCGGGGAGCTGTTTTTT. Translation gives CASSFLEGGTGELFF. This rearrangement joins TRBV6-6 to TRBJ2-2, with a possible D match to TRBD2 (6 bases). Germline assignment: CDR1 MNHNY and CDR2 SVGAGI (reference sequence). The CDR3 has 15 amino acids. The germline V and J ends were trimmed by 4 bases and 4 bases, with 13 bases remaining between them.

The genes are TRBV27 and TRBJ1-6, with TRBD1 matching 8 bases. This CDR3 has 16 amino acids. V was clipped by 5 bases and J by 10 bases; unmatched bases: 13. CDR1 and CDR2 from the germline V gene are MNHEY and SMNVEV (reference sequence). The CDR3 protein is CASSELAGQGFSPLHF. The CDR3 bases are TGTGCCAGCAGTGAATTGGCCGGACAGGGATTCTCACCCCTCCACTTT.

The chain uses TRBV7-8 and TRBJ2-5; perhaps TRBD1 as D (6 bases). Looked up from germline, CDR1 is SGHVS and CDR2 is FQNEAQ. V was pared by 1 base and J by 2 bases, with 23 bases between. The CDR3 runs 19 residues. The CDR3 loop is CASSLDMGAENSLQETQYF. The CDR3 DNA reads as TGTGCCAGCAGCTTAGACATGGGGGCTGAGAACAGTTTACAAGAGACCCAGTACTTC.